This T cell receptor (beta chain) came from a study of OX40 agonist ivuxolimab in advanced cancers. Whole-study context: Ivuxolimab is a fully human IgG2 antibody that activates OX40 (CD134). Study findings and constraints: Within 6 weeks, CD4+ and CD8+ blood T cells expanded clonally at 0.1 to 3.0 mg/kg.

Trimming took off 1 base at V and 7 bases at J, with 13 bases between the two ends. The CDR3 spans 14 residues. The V gene's germline CDR1 is SEHNR and CDR2 FQNEAQ (reference sequence). The repertoire was sequenced with immunoSEQ multiplex PCR; TCRdb's copy has only in-frame clones and lacks some. The sample shows fewer than 18,000 clones, about three quarters of them seen only once. Points on this clone: Its antigen is not identified.

This clonotype was sampled from an adult with an advanced solid tumor such as melanoma, head and neck, liver or kidney cancer. The sequenced sample was CD4+ or CD8+ T cells sorted from blood, obtained in a trial of the OX40 agonist ivuxolimab. The chain recombines TRBV7-9 with TRBJ1-2, with D possibly TRBD1 on 5 matching bases. This CDR3 is CASSLVGATIGYTF. The CDR3 DNA reads TGTGCCAGCAGCTTAGTAGGGGCCACTATTGGCTACACCTTC.